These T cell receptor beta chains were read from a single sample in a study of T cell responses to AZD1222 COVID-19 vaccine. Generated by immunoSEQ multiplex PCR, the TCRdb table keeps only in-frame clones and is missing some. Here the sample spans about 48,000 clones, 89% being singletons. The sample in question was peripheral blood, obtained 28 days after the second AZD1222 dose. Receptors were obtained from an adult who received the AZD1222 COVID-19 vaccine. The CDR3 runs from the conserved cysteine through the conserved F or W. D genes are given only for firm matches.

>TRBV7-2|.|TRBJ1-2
CASSPPAVNYGYTF
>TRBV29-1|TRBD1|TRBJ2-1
CSVDRVAPYNEQFF
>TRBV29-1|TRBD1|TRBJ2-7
CSVKADRGPEQYF
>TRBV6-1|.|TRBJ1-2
CASSDRFEGGYTF
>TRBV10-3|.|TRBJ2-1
CAISEGGKGNEQFF
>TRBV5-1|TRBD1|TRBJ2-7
CASSSSLQGGYEQYF
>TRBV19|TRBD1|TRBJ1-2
CASSDSPGQGYGYTF
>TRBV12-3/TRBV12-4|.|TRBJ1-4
CASSLGTNEKLFF
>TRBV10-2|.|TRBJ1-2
CASSGTDYGYTF
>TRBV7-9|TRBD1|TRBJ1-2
CASSLAPGQGSYGYTF
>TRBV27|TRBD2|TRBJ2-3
CASISEGGRRSTDTQYF
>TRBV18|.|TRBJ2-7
CASSPPGSYEQYF
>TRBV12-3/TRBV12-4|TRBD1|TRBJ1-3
CASSRTGGNTIYF
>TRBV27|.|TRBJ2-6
CASRPRGAGANVLTF
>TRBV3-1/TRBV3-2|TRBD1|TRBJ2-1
CASSQPRTGGYNEQFF
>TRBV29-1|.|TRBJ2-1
CSVAASGSYNEQFF
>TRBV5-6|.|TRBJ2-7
CASSIGQGIYEQYF
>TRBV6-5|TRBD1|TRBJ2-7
CASSTATGLGEQYF
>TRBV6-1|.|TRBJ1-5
CASSDHLNQPQHF
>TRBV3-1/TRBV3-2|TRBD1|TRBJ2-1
CASSHLTGTDPYNEQFF
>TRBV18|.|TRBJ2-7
CASSPPSGLSYEQYF
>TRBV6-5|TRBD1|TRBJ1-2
CASSRQGAGGYTF
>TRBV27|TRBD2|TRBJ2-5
CASSLGAGGRLRETQYF
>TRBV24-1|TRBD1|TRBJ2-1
CATSALGETGANEQFF
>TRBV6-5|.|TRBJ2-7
CASSPTGYEQYF
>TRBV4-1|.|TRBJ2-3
CASSQVRGGSTDTQYF
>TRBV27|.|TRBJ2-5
CASRTHGGAETQYF